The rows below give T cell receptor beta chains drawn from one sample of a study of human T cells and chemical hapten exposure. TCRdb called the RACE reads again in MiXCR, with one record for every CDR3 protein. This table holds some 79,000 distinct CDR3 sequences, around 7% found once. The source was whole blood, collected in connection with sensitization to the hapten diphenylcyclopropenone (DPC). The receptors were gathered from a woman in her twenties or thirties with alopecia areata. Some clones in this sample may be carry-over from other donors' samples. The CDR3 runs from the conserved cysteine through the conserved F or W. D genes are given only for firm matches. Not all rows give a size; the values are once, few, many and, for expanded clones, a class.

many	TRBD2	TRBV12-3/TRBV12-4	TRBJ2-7	CASSRRGGAGYEQYF	TGTGCCAGCAGCCGGCGGGGAGGGGCAGGCTACGAGCAGTACTTC
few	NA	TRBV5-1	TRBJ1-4	CASSLDSGDEKLFF	TGCGCCAGCAGCTTGGACAGTGGGGATGAAAAACTGTTTTTT
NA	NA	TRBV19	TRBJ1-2	CASRGGGFRDGYTF	TGTGCCAGTAGGGGTGGCGGATTCAGGGATGGCTACACCTTC
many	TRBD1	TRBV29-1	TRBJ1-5	CKIGGQGFSNQPQHF	TGCAAGATAGGTGGACAGGGATTTAGCAATCAGCCCCAGCATTTT
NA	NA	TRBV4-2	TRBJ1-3	CASSQDGERTYSGNTIYF	TGTGCCAGCAGCCAAGATGGGGAGAGAACTTACTCTGGAAACACCATATATTTT
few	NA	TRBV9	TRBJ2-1	CASSVGQYNEQFF	TGTGCCAGCAGCGTCGGACAGTACAATGAGCAGTTCTTC
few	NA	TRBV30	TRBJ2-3	CAWNGSTDTQYF	TGTGCCTGGAACGGGAGTACCGATACGCAGTATTTT
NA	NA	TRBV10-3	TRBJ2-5	CAISDQLGPKETQYF	TGTGCCATCAGTGATCAATTGGGACCAAAAGAGACCCAGTACTTC
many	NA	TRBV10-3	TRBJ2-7	CAISGTVSSYEQYF	TGTGCCATCAGTGGAACAGTCAGCTCCTACGAGCAGTACTTC
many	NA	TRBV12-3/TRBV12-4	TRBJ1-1	CASRAYDRLYDGDTEAFF	TGTGCCAGCAGGGCATACGACAGGCTTTACGACGGAGACACTGAAGCTTTCTTT
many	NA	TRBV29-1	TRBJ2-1	CSVGVNEQFF	TGCAGCGTTGGAGTAAATGAGCAGTTCTTC
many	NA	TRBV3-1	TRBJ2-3	CASKQTITSTDTQYF	TGTGCCAGCAAGCAAACTATCACTAGCACAGATACGCAGTATTTT
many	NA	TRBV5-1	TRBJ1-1	CASSLTRTEAFF	TGCGCCAGCAGCCTGACAAGAACTGAAGCTTTCTTT
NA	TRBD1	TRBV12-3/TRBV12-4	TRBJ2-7	CASSSPKTGQLPYEQYF	TGTGCCAGCAGTTCGCCTAAAACGGGACAGCTCCCCTACGAGCAGTACTTC
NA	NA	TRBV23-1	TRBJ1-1	CASSTKKNKQGGGTEAFF	TGCGCCAGCAGTACCAAAAAAAACAAACAGGGAGGTGGCACTGAAGCTTTCTTT
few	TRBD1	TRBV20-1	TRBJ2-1	CSATGQAEIEQFF	TGCAGTGCCACGGGACAGGCTGAGATTGAGCAGTTCTTC
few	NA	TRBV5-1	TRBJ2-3	CASSAGWQGTDTQYF	TGCGCCAGCAGCGCCGGATGGCAGGGCACAGATACGCAGTATTTT
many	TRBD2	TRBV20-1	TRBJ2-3	CSASSPGGPTDTQYF	TGCAGTGCTAGTTCCCCGGGGGGACCCACAGATACGCAGTATTTT
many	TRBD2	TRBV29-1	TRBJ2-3	CSGLAGGTDTQYF	TGCAGCGGTTTGGCGGGGGGCACAGATACGCAGTATTTT
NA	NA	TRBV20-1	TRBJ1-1	CSAYVTAEAFF	TGCAGTGCCTACGTGACAGCCGAAGCTTTCTTT
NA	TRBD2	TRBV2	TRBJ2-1	CAGLAGGPGEQFF	TGTGCCGGACTAGCGGGGGGGCCGGGCGAGCAGTTCTTC
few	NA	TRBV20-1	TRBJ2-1	CSGGKGPGNEQFF	TGCAGTGGGGGTAAGGGGCCGGGGAATGAGCAGTTCTTC
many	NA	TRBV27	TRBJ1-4	CASSNRRPLATNEKLFF	TGTGCCAGCAGTAACAGACGCCCGCTAGCAACTAATGAAAAACTGTTTTTT